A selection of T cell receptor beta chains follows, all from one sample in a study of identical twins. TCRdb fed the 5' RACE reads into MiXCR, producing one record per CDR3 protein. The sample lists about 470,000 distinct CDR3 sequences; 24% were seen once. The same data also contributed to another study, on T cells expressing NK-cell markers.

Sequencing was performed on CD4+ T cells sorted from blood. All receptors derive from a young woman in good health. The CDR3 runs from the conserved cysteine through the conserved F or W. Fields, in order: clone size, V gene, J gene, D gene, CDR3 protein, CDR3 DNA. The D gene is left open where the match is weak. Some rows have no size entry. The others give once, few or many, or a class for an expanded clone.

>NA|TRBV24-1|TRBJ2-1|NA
CATSDGDPSSYNEQFF
TGTGCCACCAGTGATGGTGACCCGAGCTCCTACAATGAGCAGTTCTTC
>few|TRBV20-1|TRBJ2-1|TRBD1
CSAIKTGVNEQFF
TGCAGTGCCATAAAAACAGGGGTCAATGAGCAGTTCTTC
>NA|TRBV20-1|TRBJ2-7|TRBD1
CSGIGQGKFKQYF
TGCAGTGGGATCGGACAGGGCAAATTCAAGCAGTACTTC
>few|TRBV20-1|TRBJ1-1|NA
CSAPSRGRVTEAFF
TGCAGTGCTCCCTCCCGTGGGAGGGTCACTGAAGCTTTCTTT
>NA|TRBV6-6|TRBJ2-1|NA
CASSYSPYNEQFF
TGTGCCAGCAGTTACTCCCCCTACAATGAGCAGTTCTTC
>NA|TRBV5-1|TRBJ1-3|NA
CASSPGRGRNTIYF
TGCGCCAGCAGCCCTGGACGGGGTCGAAACACCATATATTTT
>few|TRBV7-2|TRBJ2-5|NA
CASSIGGLGTQYF
TGTGCCAGCAGCATAGGGGGGTTGGGGACCCAGTACTTC
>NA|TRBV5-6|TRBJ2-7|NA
CASSFDMRTFYEQYF
TGTGCCAGCAGCTTCGATATGAGGACTTTCTACGAGCAGTACTTC
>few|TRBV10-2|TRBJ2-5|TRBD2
CASSGRLASGGVRTQYF
TGCGCCAGCAGTGGGCGTCTGGCTAGCGGGGGGGTGAGGACCCAGTACTTC
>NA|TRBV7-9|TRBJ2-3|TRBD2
CASSPIGGATDTQYF
TGTGCCAGCAGCCCCATCGGGGGGGCCACAGATACGCAGTATTTT
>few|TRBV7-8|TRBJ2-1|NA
CASSFLPGLPYNEQFF
TGTGCCAGCAGCTTCCTCCCGGGCCTACCCTACAATGAGCAGTTCTTC
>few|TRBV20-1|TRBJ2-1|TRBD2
CSAPQTSGSNFETEQFF
TGCAGTGCTCCGCAGACTAGCGGGAGCAATTTTGAGACTGAGCAGTTCTTC
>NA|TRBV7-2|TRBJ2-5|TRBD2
CASSRLAGGETQYF
TGTGCCAGCAGCCGACTAGCGGGAGGAGAGACCCAGTACTTC
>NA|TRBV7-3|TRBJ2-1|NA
CASSLTDSYNEQFF
TGTGCCAGCAGCTTAACGGACAGCTACAATGAGCAGTTCTTC
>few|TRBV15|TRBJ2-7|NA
CATSKQGHFSYEQYF
TGTGCCACCAGCAAACAGGGACACTTCTCCTACGAGCAGTACTTC
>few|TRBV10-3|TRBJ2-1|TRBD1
CAIRRDRGQDNEQFF
TGTGCCATCAGGAGGGACAGGGGGCAGGACAATGAGCAGTTCTTC
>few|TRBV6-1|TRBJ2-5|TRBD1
CASKPGQGFAAQYF
TGTGCCAGCAAACCGGGACAGGGGTTTGCGGCCCAGTACTTC
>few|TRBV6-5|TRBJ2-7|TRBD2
CASSYPGPGLAESYEQYF
TGTGCCAGCAGTTATCCGGGACCGGGACTAGCGGAGAGCTACGAGCAGTACTTC
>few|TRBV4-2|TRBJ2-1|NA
CASSQPTRRGPYNEQFF
TGTGCCAGCAGCCAACCAACGAGGAGAGGCCCCTACAATGAGCAGTTCTTC
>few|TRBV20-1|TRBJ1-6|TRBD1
CSAQPGQTDSPLHF
TGCAGTGCTCAGCCGGGACAGACAGATTCACCCCTCCACTTT
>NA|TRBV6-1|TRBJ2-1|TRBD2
CASRTGLAVTKRVHSEQFF
TGTGCCAGCAGGACAGGACTAGCGGTCACCAAGCGGGTACACAGTGAGCAGTTCTTC
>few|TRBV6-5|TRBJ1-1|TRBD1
CASSFPGTGEAFF
TGTGCCAGCAGTTTTCCGGGGACAGGGGAAGCTTTCTTT
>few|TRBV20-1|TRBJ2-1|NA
CSARDNGRRNNEQFF
TGCAGTGCTAGAGATAACGGGAGAAGAAACAATGAGCAGTTCTTC
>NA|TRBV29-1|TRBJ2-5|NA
CSVRRIQETQYF
TGCAGCGTTCGACGGATACAAGAGACCCAGTACTTC
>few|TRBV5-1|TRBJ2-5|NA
CASSFDRPQETQYF
TGCGCCAGCAGCTTCGACAGGCCGCAAGAGACCCAGTACTTC
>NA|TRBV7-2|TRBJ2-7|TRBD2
CASSWTTGGSYEQYF
TGTGCCAGCAGCTGGACCACGGGGGGGTCCTACGAGCAGTACTTC
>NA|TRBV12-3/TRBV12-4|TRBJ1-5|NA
CASSFTRGGNQPQHF
TGTGCCAGCAGTTTTACCAGGGGTGGCAATCAGCCCCAGCATTTT